The rows below give T cell receptor beta chains drawn from one sample of a study of cytomegalovirus exposure and HLA in healthy donors. Using immunoSEQ multiplex PCR, the repertoire was profiled, and TCRdb retains in-frame clones only, with some absent. The sample shows roughly 150,000 clones, 65% to 85% of them seen only once. The sequenced sample was PBMCs. The receptor source for this set is a male donor in good health and CMV-seronegative. Each CDR3 is given with its conserved first and last residue. The order of the fields is D gene, clone size, V gene, J gene, CDR3 DNA, CDR3 protein. The D gene is left open where the match is weak. Some rows mark clone size as missing; the rest say once, few, many or name a class of expanded clone.

>TRBD1|once|TRBV19|TRBJ1-1
TGTGCCAGTAGGGGACAGGGGGCGGACACTGAAGCTTTCTTT
CASRGQGADTEAFF
>TRBD2|.|TRBV7-6|TRBJ2-1
TGTGCCAGCAGCCCCGCTAGCGGGAACTACAATGAGCAGTTCTTC
CASSPASGNYNEQFF
>TRBD1|.|TRBV7-6|TRBJ2-7
TGTGCCAGCAGCTCAGTCCCCCGGACAGGGGCCTACGAGCAGTACTTC
CASSSVPRTGAYEQYF
>TRBD1|.|TRBV6-1|TRBJ2-5
TGTGCCAGCAGTTCAGGGACAGCCCAAGAGACCCAGTACTTC
CASSSGTAQETQYF
>.|.|TRBV6-4|TRBJ2-2
TGTGCCAGCAGTGACTCGGGAGTGGCCGGGGAGCTGTTTTTT
CASSDSGVAGELFF
>.|.|TRBV4-3|TRBJ2-3
TGCGCCAGCAGCCAAGATGAGGTCGGGGCAGATACGCAGTATTTT
CASSQDEVGADTQYF
>.|.|TRBV13|TRBJ2-1
TGTGCCAGCAGCTTAACGGGTTCGCATGAGCAGTTCTTC
CASSLTGSHEQFF
>TRBD2|.|TRBV19|TRBJ2-6
TGTGCCAGTAGTTTGACTAGCCGGTTTTCTGGGGCCAACGTCCTGACTTTC
CASSLTSRFSGANVLTF
>TRBD1|.|TRBV27|TRBJ2-5
TGTGCCAGCAGTTTATGGGACAGGCAAGAGACCCAGTACTTC
CASSLWDRQETQYF
>TRBD1|.|TRBV29-1|TRBJ2-7
TGCAGCACTGGACAGGGGGTGGGCGAGCAGTACTTC
CSTGQGVGEQYF
>.|.|TRBV5-1|TRBJ1-3
TGCGCCAGCAGCTTGACAGGGACGACGGGAAACACCATATATTTT
CASSLTGTTGNTIYF
>.|.|TRBV5-1|TRBJ1-4
TGCGCCAGCAGGGACGGGCAGGGTAGCGGAAAACTGTTTTTT
CASRDGQGSGKLFF
>TRBD1|.|TRBV5-4|TRBJ2-4
TGTGCCAGCAGCCCTTCGACAGGGGGCGGAAACATTCAGTACTTC
CASSPSTGGGNIQYF
>.|once|TRBV6-6|TRBJ1-2
TGTGCCAGCAGTGCCGGGGAGGACTATGGCTACACCTTC
CASSAGEDYGYTF
>.|.|TRBV21-1|TRBJ2-3
TGTGCCAGCAGCAAAACCTCGACAGGCTCTATTGCAGATACGCAGTATTTT
CASSKTSTGSIADTQYF
>TRBD1|.|TRBV7-8|TRBJ2-1
TGTGCCAGCAGCACGCCCGGGACAGGGTATGAGCAGTTCTTC
CASSTPGTGYEQFF
>.|.|TRBV5-4|TRBJ2-3
TGTGCCAGCAGCTTGGACAGGGTCTCAGATACGCAGTATTTT
CASSLDRVSDTQYF
>TRBD2|.|TRBV25-1|TRBJ2-5
TGTGCCAGCAAGCGGGGTCAAGAGACTCAGTACTTC
CASKRGQETQYF
>.|.|TRBV29-1|TRBJ2-7
TGCAGCGTTTCTGAGCGGTCCTACGAGCAGTACTTC
CSVSERSYEQYF
>TRBD2|few|TRBV5-6|TRBJ2-1
TGTGCCAGCAGCGTGGGGACTAGCGGATCCTACAATGAGCAGTTCTTC
CASSVGTSGSYNEQFF